A selection of T cell receptor beta chains follows, all from one sample in a study of blood T cells in healthy people across ages. TCRdb re-called the 5' RACE reads through MiXCR, storing one row per CDR3 protein. There are fewer than 2 million distinct CDR3 sequences in the sample; 39% occur only once, and roughly 23% lies in the top ten. The sample taken for sequencing was blood. The source of these receptors is a human donor in good health. The conserved cysteine and the conserved F or W are not part of the CDR3 here. The order of the fields is CDR3 length, V gene, CDR3 protein.

>11|TRBV12-3/TRBV12-4
ASSKGTDNEQF
>11|TRBV29-1
SVEGQFYNEQF
>12|TRBV29-1
SVAPQGRTDTQY
>13|TRBV14
ASSHLTESYNEQF
>11|TRBV4-3
ASSQGSLYEQY
>13|TRBV15
ATSRTRQGSNEQY
>11|TRBV28
ASKMGEEETQY
>14|TRBV4-3
ASSQDLQEVEYGYT
>12|TRBV6-2/TRBV6-3
ASSYERGGQPQH
>14|TRBV7-3
AGSLGVAGGADTQY
>12|TRBV7-3
ASSLELASDTQY
>16|TRBV5-1
ASSYSRIRTGVTREQY